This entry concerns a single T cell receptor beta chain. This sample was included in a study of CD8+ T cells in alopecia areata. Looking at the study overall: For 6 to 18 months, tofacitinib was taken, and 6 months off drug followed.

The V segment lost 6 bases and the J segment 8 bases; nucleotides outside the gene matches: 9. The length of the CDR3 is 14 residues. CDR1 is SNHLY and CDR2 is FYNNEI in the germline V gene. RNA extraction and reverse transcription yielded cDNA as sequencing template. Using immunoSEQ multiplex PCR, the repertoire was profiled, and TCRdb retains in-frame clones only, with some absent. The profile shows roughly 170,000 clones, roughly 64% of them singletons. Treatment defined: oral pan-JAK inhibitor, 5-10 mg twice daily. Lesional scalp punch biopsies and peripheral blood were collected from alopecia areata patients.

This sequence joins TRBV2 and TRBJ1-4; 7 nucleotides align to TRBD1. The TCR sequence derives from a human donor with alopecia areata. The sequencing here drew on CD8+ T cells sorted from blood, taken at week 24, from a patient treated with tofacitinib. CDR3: CASSPGTEREKLFF. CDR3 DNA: TGTGCCAGCAGCCCCGGGACAGAGAGGGAAAAACTGTTTTTT.